The present T cell receptor beta chain was sequenced within a study of T cell changes during pregnancy in multiple sclerosis. Profiled with immunoSEQ multiplex PCR; TCRdb holds only in-frame clones, not every one. The repertoire holds just under 70,000 clones, with roughly nine tenths as singletons. This receptor was taken from a female donor with multiple sclerosis, enrolled in a pregnancy study. The sequenced sample was peripheral blood, obtained in the second trimester of pregnancy.

The CDR3 is CASSLRGGSDGYTF. The CDR3 DNA sequence: TGTGCCAGCAGCCTCCGGGGGGGGTCGGATGGCTACACCTTC. The chain links TRBV7-9 to TRBJ1-2; TRBD1 might be the D (5 bases). CDR1 is SEHNR and CDR2 is FQNEAQ in the germline V gene (reference sequence). This CDR3 has 14 amino acids. V was clipped by 5 bases and J by 6 bases, with 16 bases between them. Variable domain in full (rest from reference TRBV7-9 and TRBJ1-2): DTGVSQNPRHKITKRGQNVTFRCDPISEHNRLYWYRQTLGQGPEFLTYFQNEAQLEKSRLLSDRFSAERPKGSFSTLEIQRTEQGDSAMYLCASSLRGGSDGYTFGSGTRLTVV.